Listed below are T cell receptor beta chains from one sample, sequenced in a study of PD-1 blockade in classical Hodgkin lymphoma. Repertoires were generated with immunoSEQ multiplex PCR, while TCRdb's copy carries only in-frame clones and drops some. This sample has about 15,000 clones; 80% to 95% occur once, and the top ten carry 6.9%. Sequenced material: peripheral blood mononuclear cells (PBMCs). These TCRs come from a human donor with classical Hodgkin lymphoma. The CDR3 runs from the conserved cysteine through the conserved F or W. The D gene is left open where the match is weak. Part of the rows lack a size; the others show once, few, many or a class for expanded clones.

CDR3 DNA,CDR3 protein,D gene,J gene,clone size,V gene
TGTGCCAGCAGCTTGGGCCCAACCTATGGCTACACCTTC,CASSLGPTYGYTF,-,TRBJ1-2,-,TRBV5-4
TGTGCCAGCAGCTTACCTCCCGGGACAGCCGGCTACACCTTC,CASSLPPGTAGYTF,TRBD1,TRBJ1-2,-,TRBV7-2
TGTGCCAGCAGTGCAGAGGGGGAGAAAAACATTCAGTACTTC,CASSAEGEKNIQYF,-,TRBJ2-4,-,TRBV2
TGTGCCAGTTTTCAGGGGCGTAACACCGGGGAGCTGTTTTTT,CASFQGRNTGELFF,-,TRBJ2-2,-,TRBV19
TGCAGCGTCACGGGCGGAGAGACCCAGTACTTC,CSVTGGETQYF,-,TRBJ2-5,-,TRBV29-1
TGTGCCAGCAGTGACTCGGGACACTTCTACGAGCAGTACTTC,CASSDSGHFYEQYF,-,TRBJ2-7,few,TRBV25-1
TGTGCCTGGAGATCCAGTTATAGCAATCAGCCCCAGCATTTT,CAWRSSYSNQPQHF,-,TRBJ1-5,-,TRBV30
TGTGCCAGCAGCCCCGGGACTAGCGGAACCAATGAGCAGTTCTTC,CASSPGTSGTNEQFF,TRBD2,TRBJ2-1,-,TRBV2
TGCGCCAGCTCTAGCGGGAGCGGGGAGCTGTTTTTT,CASSSGSGELFF,TRBD2,TRBJ2-2,-,TRBV5-1
TGTGCCAGCAGCTTTGGGAGGCGAGAGACCCAGTACTTC,CASSFGRRETQYF,-,TRBJ2-5,-,TRBV11-2
TGTGCCAGCGCCAACAGGGCAAATGGCTACACCTTC,CASANRANGYTF,-,TRBJ1-2,-,TRBV27
TGTGCCAGCAGTTACTCGATACTAGCGTTTTACAATGAGCAGTTCTTC,CASSYSILAFYNEQFF,TRBD2,TRBJ2-1,-,TRBV6-6
TGTGCCAGCAGGGCCGGGATAAGGGGGTTCAACACCGGGGAGCTGTTTTTT,CASRAGIRGFNTGELFF,-,TRBJ2-2,-,TRBV2
TGTGCCAGCAGCTCGAGACTAGCGGGACCGACCTCCTACAATGAGCAGTTCTTC,CASSSRLAGPTSYNEQFF,TRBD2,TRBJ2-1,-,TRBV7-9
TGCGCCAGCAGCTTTGGTGATGCTGGGGCCAACGTCCTGACTTTC,CASSFGDAGANVLTF,-,TRBJ2-6,-,TRBV5-1
TGTGCCAGCAGTGAAACGGCTGAGTGGGGGGGAAGGGGCTACACCTTC,CASSETAEWGGRGYTF,-,TRBJ1-2,few,TRBV25-1
TGTGCCAGCAGCTTAGCCCCTACTAGCGGGAGTTCGGATACGCAGTATTTT,CASSLAPTSGSSDTQYF,TRBD2,TRBJ2-3,-,TRBV7-2
TGTGCCAGCAGCTTGGCAGGGAGAGGTGAGCAGTTCTTC,CASSLAGRGEQFF,-,TRBJ2-1,once,TRBV5-6
TGTGCCAGCAGGACCATGGAGGGCGAGCAGTACTTC,CASRTMEGEQYF,-,TRBJ2-7,few,TRBV6-5
TGTGCCAGCAGCCGGGGAGCGACCTACAATGAGCAGTTCTTC,CASSRGATYNEQFF,-,TRBJ2-1,-,TRBV6-5
TGTGCCAGCAGCCCTCGAAACTTCCAAGAGACCCAGTACTTC,CASSPRNFQETQYF,-,TRBJ2-5,-,TRBV5-4
TGCGCCAGCAGCTTGGCGGCAGGAAGTAACTATGGCTACACCTTC,CASSLAAGSNYGYTF,-,TRBJ1-2,-,TRBV5-1
TGTGCCAGCAGTTACTACAGGGAGAGCTATGGCTACACCTTC,CASSYYRESYGYTF,-,TRBJ1-2,-,TRBV6-5
TGTGCCAGCTCACCAAAGAGGGTGGGGGATGATCAGCCCCAGCATTTT,CASSPKRVGDDQPQHF,-,TRBJ1-5,-,TRBV18
TGTGCCTGGAGCCGTGGGCAGGGGGCCTACGAGCAGTACTTC,CAWSRGQGAYEQYF,TRBD1,TRBJ2-7,-,TRBV30
TGTGCCAGCAGCTTTGTGGTTGACACTGAAGCTTTCTTT,CASSFVVDTEAFF,-,TRBJ1-1,-,TRBV7-3
TGCGCCAGCAGTCCCCTAACAAACACCGGGGAGCTGTTTTTT,CASSPLTNTGELFF,-,TRBJ2-2,-,TRBV10-2
TGTGCCAGCAGTGACGACAGCTCTGGGGCCAACGTCCTGACTTTC,CASSDDSSGANVLTF,-,TRBJ2-6,-,TRBV6-1
TGCGCCACCACGCGGGACAGGGCGGGCGAGCAGTACTTC,CATTRDRAGEQYF,TRBD1,TRBJ2-7,-,TRBV10-1
TGTGCCAGCAGTTTGGAACCCGCCGCCACCTACGAGCAGTACTTC,CASSLEPAATYEQYF,-,TRBJ2-7,-,TRBV27
TGTGCCAGCAGCTCATTCCGGGGAGAGGAGAACACTGAAGCTTTCTTT,CASSSFRGEENTEAFF,-,TRBJ1-1,-,TRBV7-5
TGTGCCAGCAGCCCGAGACCCACCCGAGTATACGAGCAGTACTTC,CASSPRPTRVYEQYF,-,TRBJ2-7,-,TRBV12-1
TGTGCCTCCGACATCGTGGTTTTGGGCTACACCTTC,CASDIVVLGYTF,-,TRBJ1-2,few,TRBV30
TGTGCCAGCAGCTTAGGGACACAGGGGGCATTCGGGGAGACCCAGTACTTC,CASSLGTQGAFGETQYF,TRBD1,TRBJ2-5,-,TRBV7-6
TGTGCCAGCAGTGCAGACAGGGTATCCTCCTACGAGCAGTACTTC,CASSADRVSSYEQYF,TRBD1,TRBJ2-7,-,TRBV25-1
TGTGCCATCAGTGAGTTTTTCTCATCGGGAGCGGAACAAGAGACCCAGTACTTC,CAISEFFSSGAEQETQYF,-,TRBJ2-5,-,TRBV10-3
TGTGCCAGCAGTGTGGCGGAAACAGATACGCAGTATTTT,CASSVAETDTQYF,-,TRBJ2-3,-,TRBV25-1
TGCGCCAGCAGCCCTGAGGGGACAGAAAAACTGTTTTTT,CASSPEGTEKLFF,-,TRBJ1-4,-,TRBV5-1
TGTGCCAGCTCAGCCTGGACTAGCGGATCTAGCACAGATACGCAGTATTTT,CASSAWTSGSSTDTQYF,TRBD2,TRBJ2-3,-,TRBV18
TGTGCCAGCAGAGTCGACAGCTCTGGGGCCAACGTCCTGACTTTC,CASRVDSSGANVLTF,-,TRBJ2-6,-,TRBV6-1
TGTGCCATCAGTGACGGTTCGACCGGCACAGATACGCAGTATTTT,CAISDGSTGTDTQYF,-,TRBJ2-3,-,TRBV10-3
TGTGCCAGCAGTTTTGAGCGGGAGTGGGCCCGTACGCAGTATTTT,CASSFEREWARTQYF,TRBD2,TRBJ2-3,-,TRBV28
TGCGCCAGCAGGAGACAGTGGGACACCGGGGAGCTGTTTTTT,CASRRQWDTGELFF,-,TRBJ2-2,-,TRBV10-1
TGTGCCAGCAACGAAAGGGGGGGAGGGCTCTCCTACAATGAGCAGTTCTTC,CASNERGGGLSYNEQFF,-,TRBJ2-1,-,TRBV2
TGTGCCAGCAGTGAAGCCGGGACCCGCAATCAGCCCCAGCATTTT,CASSEAGTRNQPQHF,-,TRBJ1-5,-,TRBV2
TGTGCCTGGTCCACAGGGGGCGGTGAGCAGTTCTTC,CAWSTGGGEQFF,TRBD1,TRBJ2-1,once,TRBV30
TGCGCCAGCAGCTCGCCGGGGCCGGATGGCTACACCTTC,CASSSPGPDGYTF,-,TRBJ1-2,-,TRBV5-1
TGTGCCAGCAGTGAAAGGGTCGGAGACAATGAAAAACTGTTTTTT,CASSERVGDNEKLFF,-,TRBJ1-4,few,TRBV6-1